The clone carrying this TCR beta chain occurred a few times. Time point indicated: patch test 2, 6 weeks after DPC sensitization. Indicated treatment: therapeutic diphenylcyclopropenone sensitization with weekly scalp DPC. After removal of 6 bases from V and 5 bases from J, the junction contained 20 bases not matched to a gene. CDR1 LNHNV and CDR2 YYDKDF come from the germline V gene (reference sequence). The CDR3 runs 18 residues. MiXCR, applied by TCRdb to the RACE reads, yields one record per CDR3 protein. This repertoire shows some 350,000 distinct CDR3 sequences, over 6% found once; its top ten account for around 5.6%. The sample comes from a study of human T cells and chemical hapten exposure. Study context: Sensitization was performed using 2% DPC on a roughly 2 cm by roughly 2 cm upper inner arm skin site.

The rearrangement joins TRBV15 to TRBJ2-3; 7 positions match TRBD1. The specimen was whole blood, collected in connection with sensitization to the hapten diphenylcyclopropenone (DPC). The sequence came from a woman aged 18-29 years with alopecia areata. Some clones in this sample may be carry-over from other donors' samples. The CDR3 here is CATSSHPRQGRGEDTQYF. Here the CDR3 DNA reads TGTGCCACCAGTTCTCATCCTCGACAGGGTAGGGGAGAAGATACGCAGTATTTT.